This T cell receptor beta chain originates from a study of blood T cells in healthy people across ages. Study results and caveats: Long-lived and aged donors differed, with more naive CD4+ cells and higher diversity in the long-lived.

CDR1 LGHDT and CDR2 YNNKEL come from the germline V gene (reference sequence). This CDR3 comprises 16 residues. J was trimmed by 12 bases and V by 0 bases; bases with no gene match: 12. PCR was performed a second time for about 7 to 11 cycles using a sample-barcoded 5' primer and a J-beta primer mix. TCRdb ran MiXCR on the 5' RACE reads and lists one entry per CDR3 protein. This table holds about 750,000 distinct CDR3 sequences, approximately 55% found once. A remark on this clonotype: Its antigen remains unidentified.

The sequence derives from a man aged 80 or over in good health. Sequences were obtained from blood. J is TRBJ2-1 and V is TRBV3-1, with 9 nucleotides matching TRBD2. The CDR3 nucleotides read TGTGCCAGCAGCCAAGACCTAGCGGGATTGGCGGCTGGGCAGTTCTTC. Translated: CASSQDLAGLAAGQFF.